One and the same sample provided the 27 T cell receptor beta chains below, sequenced in a study of shared clonotypes between healthy human individuals. The assay was immunoSEQ multiplex PCR, and TCRdb's table has in-frame clones only and misses some. The sample lists 400,000 to 600,000 clones, 90% to 97% occurring once. The sequenced sample consisted of naive CD4+ T cells sorted from blood. Subset here: CD45RA+ positively selected. The receptors were sampled from a woman aged 30 to 39 in good health.

The rearrangement links TRBV29-1 to TRBJ2-6; D not certain. Deletions cut 4 bases from V and 4 bases from J, with 8 bases between. This CDR3 has 13 amino acids. Germline CDR1 SQVTM, CDR2 ANQGSEA. This CDR3 reads CSVGNVGANVLTF. The CDR3 nucleotides read TGCAGCGTTGGTAATGTAGGGGCCAACGTCCTGACTTTC. Drawing the rest from reference TRBV29-1 and TRBJ2-6, the complete variable domain is SAVISQKPSRDICQRGTSLTIQCQVDSQVTMMFWYRQQPGQSLTLIATANQGSEATYESGFVIDKFPISRPNLTFSTLTVSNMSPEDSSIYLCSVGNVGANVLTFGAGSRLTVL.

V is TRBV5-4 and J is TRBJ2-5; 8 bases map to TRBD1. Judging by the DNA end, TRBJ2-7 fits better; the J call may be wrong. The CDR3 runs to 15 residues. Germline CDR1 SGHNT, CDR2 YYREEE (reference sequence). The CDR3 DNA reads TGTGCCAGCAGCTTAAACCAGGGGGCGATGCACGAGCAGTACTTC. Translating gives CASSLNQGAMHEQYF.

The chain is built from TRBV5-4 and TRBJ2-5, with TRBD2 matching over 7 bases. The CDR3 consists of 14 residues. CDR1 is SGHNT, CDR2 YYREEE, per germline (reference sequence). V dropped 3 bases and J dropped 5; count of bases not matched to a gene: 7. The CDR3 bases are TGTGCCAGCAGCTCCTATAGCGGGTTGGAGACCCAGTACTTC. The encoded protein is CASSSYSGLETQYF.

This CDR3 reads CASSWVADDTQYF. The CDR3 DNA follows: TGTGCCAGCAGCTGGGTAGCGGACGATACGCAGTATTTT. This chain links TRBV5-6 with TRBJ2-3; D is perhaps TRBD2 (6 bases). V was trimmed by 3 bases and J by 6 bases, leaving 11 bases between them. This CDR3 has 13 residues. Germline V gene data show CDR1 as SGHDT and CDR2 as YYEEEE.

This sequence joins TRBV5-4 and TRBJ1-2; a weak D match, TRBD1 (5 bases). V was cut by 4 bases and J by 4 bases, with 14 bases left in between. The length of the CDR3 is 14 residues. The germline V gene has CDR1 SGHNT and CDR2 YYREEE (reference sequence). The CDR3 loop reads CASSPGGLGYGYTF. CDR3 coding DNA: TGTGCCAGCAGCCCGGGGGGTTTGGGCTATGGCTACACCTTC.

The genes are TRBV28 and TRBJ2-5, with D possibly being TRBD1 or TRBD2 (6 bases each). The J call may be faulty, since TRBJ2-7 better matches the DNA end. Germline assignment: CDR1 MDHEN and CDR2 SYDVKM. The CDR3 is 13 residues long. CDR3 sequence: CASMDRGAYEQYF. The DNA of the CDR3 is TGTGCCAGCATGGATAGGGGGGCCTACGAGCAGTACTTC.

DNA of the CDR3: TGTGCCAGCACCGACAGGGGGCTGGGGGAGACCCAGTACTTC. This gives the protein CASTDRGLGETQYF. V gene TRBV2 combines with J gene TRBJ2-5; 10 bases line up with TRBD1. J gave up 5 bases and V 7 bases, and 7 bases lay outside the gene matches. This CDR3 is 14 amino acids long. Germline CDR1 and CDR2: SNHLY and FYNNEI.

The genes are TRBV5-1 and TRBJ2-1; no reliable D call. The V end was cut by 0 bases, the J end by 3 bases, with 7 bases between. Per the germline V gene, CDR1 is SGHRS and CDR2 is YFSETQ. The CDR3 is 14 residues long. CDR3 DNA: TGCGCCAGCAGCTTGGAGGCAGTCTACAATGAGCAGTTCTTC. This sequence encodes CASSLEAVYNEQFF.

This chain links TRBV18 with TRBJ2-7, with D maybe TRBD2 (6 bases). Germline CDR1 is KGHSH and CDR2 is LQKENI. This CDR3 is 13 amino acids long. V was shortened by 3 bases and J by 6 bases, with 12 bases between the two germline ends. The CDR3, as DNA: TGTGCCAGCTCACCGCGGGGCGAGGGCGAGCAGTACTTC. Translated, it gives CASSPRGEGEQYF.

The chain has TRBV7-8 and TRBJ1-2; D not certain. The CDR3 has 17 residues. Germline lookup yields CDR1 SGHVS and CDR2 FQNEAQ. Trimming pared 4 bases from V and 6 bases from J, leaving 24 bases between. The chain's CDR3 is CASSSKPGSGASNGYTF. CDR3 in DNA: TGTGCCAGCAGCTCCAAGCCTGGGTCAGGAGCTTCTAATGGCTACACCTTC.

This clone was seen once. The chain uses TRBV7-9 and TRBJ1-1; D is uncertain. CDR3 length: 16 amino acids. With 1 base removed from V and 2 bases from J, the gap between germline ends came to 14 bases. The germline V gene has CDR1 SEHNR and CDR2 FQNEAQ (reference sequence). The CDR3 region is CASSLGGGRPNTEAFF. Written as DNA, the CDR3 is TGTGCCAGCAGCTTAGGGGGAGGCAGACCCAACACTGAAGCTTTCTTT.

CDR3 sequence reads: CASSLGSSGRLEQYF. The CDR3 DNA follows: TGTGCCAGCAGCTTAGGGTCTAGCGGGAGGCTCGAGCAGTACTTC. This rearrangement joins TRBV11-3 to TRBJ2-7; TRBD2 agrees at 11 bases. Trimming at V came to 1 base and at J to 6 bases, leaving 5 bases not matched to a gene. Germline values: CDR1 SGHNT, CDR2 YENEEA. The CDR3 contains 15 residues.

The V gene is TRBV18, the J gene TRBJ2-7, with 14 bases that match TRBD2. V lost 2 bases to trimming and J lost 11 bases; unmatched junction nucleotides: 5. Germline V gene sequence: CDR1 KGHSH, CDR2 LQKENI. The CDR3 covers 14 residues. The CDR3 coding sequence is TGTGCCAGCTCACCAGGACTAGCGGGAGGATTGGAGTACTTC. This codes for CASSPGLAGGLEYF.

The chain couples TRBV10-3 to TRBJ2-7; either TRBD1 or TRBD2 may supply D (5 bases each). With 8 bases removed from V and 5 bases from J, the gap between germline ends came to 19 bases. The length of the CDR3 is 14 residues. Germline V gene data show CDR1 as ENHRY and CDR2 as SYGVKD. The CDR3 is CAILREGSRDEQYF. In DNA form, the CDR3 reads TGTGCCATCCTCCGAGAGGGGAGTCGTGACGAGCAGTACTTC.

This rearrangement joins TRBV28 to TRBJ2-5; a possible D gene is TRBD2 (5 bases). V was shortened by 6 bases and J by 3 bases, with 17 bases between the two germline ends. The CDR3 loop spans 15 amino acids. Germline-derived CDR1 and CDR2 are MDHEN and SYDVKM. The CDR3 here is CASSPYRLAEETQYF. As DNA, the CDR3 is TGTGCCAGCAGCCCCTATCGGCTAGCAGAAGAGACCCAGTACTTC.

This clone was recorded once. The J gene is TRBJ2-7, the V gene TRBV2; D call uncertain. CDR1 SNHLY and CDR2 FYNNEI come from the germline V gene. The CDR3 sequence is 14 residues long. Trimming removed 6 bases from V and 3 bases from J, with 15 bases in between. This CDR3 is CASRPGPRFYEQYF. The CDR3 nucleotides are TGTGCCAGCAGGCCCGGGCCCCGGTTCTACGAGCAGTACTTC. Together with reference TRBV2 and TRBJ2-7, the CDR3 gives the full variable domain: EPEVTQTPSHQVTQMGQEVILRCVPISNHLYFYWYRQILGQKVEFLVSFYNNEISEKSEIFDDQFSVERPDGSNFTLKIRSTKLEDSAMYFCASRPGPRFYEQYFGPGTRLTVT.

The chain carries TRBV18 and TRBJ1-5; a weak D match, TRBD1 (5 bases). CDR1 and CDR2 (germline): KGHSH, LQKENI. The CDR3 is made up of 15 amino acids. The germline V and J ends were trimmed by 2 bases and 3 bases, with 11 bases remaining between them. DNA for the CDR3: TGTGCCAGCTCACCAACGGGACCGAACAATCAGCCCCAGCATTTT. Translation gives CASSPTGPNNQPQHF.

This sequence joins TRBV10-1 and TRBJ2-5; D possibly corresponds to TRBD2 (5 bases). The germline CDR1 and CDR2 sequences are WNHNN and SYGVQD (reference sequence). The CDR3 covers 16 residues. V was shortened by 0 bases and J by 5 bases, with 16 bases between the two germline ends. CDR3 DNA: TGCGCCAGCAGTGAGTCGGGTCAAGGAACGGGGGAGACCCAGTACTTC. As protein: CASSESGQGTGETQYF.

J is TRBJ2-7 and V is TRBV5-1; tentatively, D is TRBD1 (5 bases). Germline CDR1 and CDR2: SGHRS and YFSETQ. The CDR3 sequence is 17 residues long. Trimming shortened V by 1 base and J by 2 bases, and 19 bases separated the two germline ends. The CDR3, as DNA: TGCGCCAGCAGCTTGCCCTCCAGGGAATCGCGGACCTACGAGCAGTACTTC. Its translation: CASSLPSRESRTYEQYF.

This rearrangement joins TRBV11-2 to TRBJ2-7; possibly TRBD1 for D (6 bases). Germline CDR1 SGHAT, CDR2 FQNNGV. V was trimmed by 4 bases and J by 7 bases, leaving 11 bases between them. This CDR3 region has 12 residues. The CDR3 is CASSSSGEEQYF. CDR3 nucleotide sequence: TGTGCCAGCAGCTCCTCAGGGGAGGAGCAGTACTTC. Using reference TRBV11-2 and TRBJ2-7 for the parts outside the CDR3, the full variable domain is EAGVAQSPRYKIIEKRQSVAFWCNPISGHATLYWYQQILGQGPKLLIQFQNNGVVDDSQLPKDRFSAERLKGVDSTLKIQPAKLEDSAVYLCASSSSGEEQYFGPGTRLTVT.

The J gene is TRBJ2-5, the V gene TRBV27, with D hard to call. The CDR3 loop spans 14 amino acids. Per the germline V gene, CDR1 is MNHEY and CDR2 is SMNVEV (reference sequence). The V end was cut by 5 bases, the J end by 0 bases, with 10 bases between. The chain's CDR3 is CASSLLANQETQYF. The CDR3 bases are TGTGCCAGCAGTCTGCTTGCGAACCAAGAGACCCAGTACTTC.

The chain links TRBV18 to TRBJ1-4; no reliable D call. Looked up from germline, CDR1 is KGHSH and CDR2 is LQKENI. Between the trimmed V and J ends, which lost 2 bases and 0 bases, there was a span of 7 bases. The CDR3 contains 15 residues. CDR3 DNA sequence: TGTGCCAGCTCACCAACGGGTACAACTAATGAAAAACTGTTTTTT. This translates into CASSPTGTTNEKLFF.

J is TRBJ1-3 and V is TRBV6-5; D uncertain. The CDR3 totals 15 residues. The V gene's germline CDR1 is MNHEY and CDR2 SVGAGI. The V end lost 0 bases, the J end lost 0 bases, and 6 bases lay between the germline ends. The CDR3 loop reads CASSYSRYSGNTIYF. The CDR3 DNA sequence: TGTGCCAGCAGTTACTCCAGGTACTCTGGAAACACCATATATTTT.

The chain recombines TRBV5-6 with TRBJ2-6; D not certain. The CDR3 is 16 residues long. V lost 9 bases, J lost 0 bases, and 16 bases lay in between. Germline V gene sequence: CDR1 SGHDT, CDR2 YYEEEE. CDR3 nucleotide sequence: TGTGCCACTGAAAACTGGCTGGGCTCTGGGGCCAACGTCCTGACTTTC. Translating gives CATENWLGSGANVLTF.

The rearrangement links TRBV27 to TRBJ2-1; D perhaps matches TRBD2 (6 bases). The CDR3 contains 15 residues. Germline values: CDR1 MNHEY, CDR2 SMNVEV (reference sequence). V was trimmed by 2 bases and J by 2 bases, leaving 10 bases between them. Here the CDR3 reads CASSLGGRTYNEQFF. CDR3 coding DNA: TGTGCCAGCAGTTTAGGAGGGAGGACCTACAATGAGCAGTTCTTC.

The chain has TRBV19 and TRBJ2-6; perhaps TRBD2 as D (7 bases). CDR3 size: 16 residues. Trimming cost V 7 bases and J 2 bases, with 15 bases left between them. The germline V gene has CDR1 LNHDA and CDR2 SQIVND (reference sequence). CDR3 loop: CASNLGGAPGANVLTF. The CDR3 DNA reads as TGTGCCAGTAATCTAGGGGGGGCCCCTGGGGCCAACGTCCTGACTTTC.

This rearrangement joins TRBV2 to TRBJ1-5, with 9 bases aligning to TRBD1. Trimming at V came to 8 bases and at J to 2 bases, leaving 1 base not matched to a gene. Germline CDR1 and CDR2: SNHLY and FYNNEI. This CDR3 is built from 13 residues. CDR3 DNA: TGTGCCAGCCGGGACAGGGGCAATCAGCCCCAGCATTTT. Translation: CASRDRGNQPQHF.